Included here is one T cell receptor (beta chain) sequence, with context. This sample was taken from a study of shared clonotypes between healthy human individuals. Profiled with immunoSEQ multiplex PCR; TCRdb holds only in-frame clones, not every one. The sample has under 1,900,000 clones; about 98.5% are singletons. The length of the CDR3 is 14 residues. Trimming left V 3 bases short and J 4 bases short, with 10 bases between. Germline V gives CDR1 SGHTA, CDR2 FQGNSA. This TCR was recovered from a man aged 30 to 45 in good health. Sequenced material: naive CD4+ T cells sorted from blood. The subset: CD45RA+ positively selected. V gene TRBV7-2 combines with J gene TRBJ2-1; D is unclear. The CDR3 here is CASSLDPTYNEQFF. Here the CDR3 DNA reads TGTGCCAGCAGCTTGGACCCCACGTACAATGAGCAGTTCTTC.